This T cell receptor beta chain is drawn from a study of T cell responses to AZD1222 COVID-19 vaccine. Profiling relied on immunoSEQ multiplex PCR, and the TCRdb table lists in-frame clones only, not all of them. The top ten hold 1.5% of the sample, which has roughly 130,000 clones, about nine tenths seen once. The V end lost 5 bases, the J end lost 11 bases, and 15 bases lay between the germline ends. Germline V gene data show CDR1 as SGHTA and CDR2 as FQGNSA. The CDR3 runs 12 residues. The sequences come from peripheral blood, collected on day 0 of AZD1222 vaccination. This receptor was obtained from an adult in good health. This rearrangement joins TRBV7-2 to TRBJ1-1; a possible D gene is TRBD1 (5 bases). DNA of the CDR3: TGTGCCAGCAGCCCCTTCGGGGGTGTGGCTTTCTTT. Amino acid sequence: CASSPFGGVAFF.